These 25 T cell receptor beta chains were sequenced from one sample in a study of T and B cells in COVID-19 patients. Each TRB amplification used roughly 220-550 ng of genomic DNA from blood. Multiplex PCR with BIOMED2 TRB-A/B primer pools amplified TRB rearrangements. TCRdb fed the multiplex PCR reads into MiXCR, producing one record per CDR3 protein. The sample carries roughly 5,400 distinct CDR3 sequences, roughly 30% recorded once. Material for sequencing was blood. Receptors originate from a human donor with active COVID-19.

In this sample, this clonotype is medium-sized (0.01 to 0.1%). The V gene is TRBV19, the J gene TRBJ2-5; TRBD2 aligns across 12 bases. Germline CDR1 and CDR2: LNHDA and SQIVND (reference sequence). The CDR3 runs 14 residues. Trimming at V came to 8 bases and at J to 2 bases, leaving 3 bases not matched to a gene. The CDR3, as DNA: TGTGCCAGTGGACTAGCGGGGACTCAAGAGACCCAGTACTTC. Encoded protein: CASGLAGTQETQYF.

This clonotype came up once. No conserved phenylalanine or tryptophan ends this CDR3, so it is likely a read error. J is TRBJ1-3 and V is TRBV29-1; the D is unclear. This CDR3 has 13 amino acids. Germline V CDR1 and CDR2: SQVTM, ANQGSEA. Deletions cut 4 bases from V and 1 base from J, with 8 bases between. The CDR3 sequence: CSVVGCSGNTIYC. For the CDR3, the DNA is TGCAGCGTTGTGGGGTGTTCTGGAAACACCATATATTGT.

In its sample, this clonotype was seen a few times. This chain connects TRBV19 to TRBJ2-7; 9 nucleotides line up with TRBD1. With 10 bases clipped from V and 2 bases from J, the junction kept 6 bases outside the gene matches. The CDR3 is 13 residues long. Germline CDR1 reads LNHDA; CDR2 reads SQIVND (reference sequence). The CDR3 DNA follows: TGTGCCACAAAGGGACAGGGAGCCTACGAGCAGTACTTC. Amino acid sequence: CATKGQGAYEQYF.

By frequency in the sample, this clonotype is large. DNA for the CDR3: TGTGCCAGTAGGACACAGGGGGACACCGGGGAGCTGTTTTTT. This codes for CASRTQGDTGELFF. The chain carries TRBV19 and TRBJ2-2; 8 bases line up with TRBD1. The germline gives CDR1 LNHDA, CDR2 SQIVND (reference sequence). With V trimmed by 6 bases and J by 3 bases, 3 bases remained unmatched. The CDR3 consists of 14 residues.

This clonotype ranks as medium-sized. The chain combines TRBV6-5 with TRBJ2-1; 12 bases agree with TRBD2. The CDR3 extends over 15 amino acids. V gave up 9 bases and J gave up 8 bases; unmatched junction bases: 11. Germline lookup yields CDR1 MNHEY and CDR2 SVGAGI. CDR3 nucleotide sequence: TGTGCCAGTCTCCATTGGACTAGCGGGAACTATGAGCAGTTCTTC. The encoded protein is CASLHWTSGNYEQFF.

This clonotype was found a few times. This chain joins TRBV7-2 and TRBJ1-6; a possible D gene is TRBD1 (5 bases). Germline-derived CDR1 and CDR2 are SGHTA and FQGNSA. V was clipped by 8 bases and J by 8 bases, with 16 bases between them. There are 14 residues in the CDR3. The CDR3: CASDLGDSYSPLHF. The CDR3, as DNA: TGTGCCAGCGACCTGGGAGACAGCTATTCACCCCTCCACTTT.

This clonotype is termed medium-sized. V and J are TRBV5-4 and TRBJ2-1; TRBD1 aligns across 8 bases. V lost 3 bases and J lost 3; bases outside the gene matches: 5. The CDR3 runs 15 residues. Germline values: CDR1 SGHNT, CDR2 YYREEE (reference sequence). CDR3 region: CASSSGQGIYNEQFF. Written as DNA, the CDR3 is TGTGCCAGCAGCTCTGGACAGGGCATCTACAATGAGCAGTTCTTC. Complete variable domain (other parts from reference TRBV5-4 and TRBJ2-1): ETGVTQSPTHLIKTRGQQVTLRCSSQSGHNTVSWYQQALGQGPQFIFQYYREEENGRGNFPPRFSGLQFPNYSSELNVNALELDDSALYLCASSSGQGIYNEQFFGPGTRLTVL.

V is TRBV5-1 and J is TRBJ2-5, with 10 bases lining up with TRBD2. Germline CDR1 and CDR2: SGHRS and YFSETQ. This CDR3 spans 17 amino acids. The V and J ends lost 3 bases and 4 bases, in that order; junction bases with no gene match: 12. CDR3 region: CASSWGASGRVRETQYF. The CDR3 DNA is TGCGCCAGCAGCTGGGGGGCGAGCGGGAGGGTCCGAGAGACCCAGTACTTC. Drawing the rest from reference TRBV5-1 and TRBJ2-5, the complete variable domain is KAGVTQTPRYLIKTRGQQVTLSCSPISGHRSVSWYQQTPGQGLQFLFEYFSETQRNKGNFPGRFSGRQFSNSRSEMNVSTLELGDSALYLCASSWGASGRVRETQYFGPGTRLLVL.

About this clonotype itself: Its ends do not fully match the called genes, so a read error is possible. The chain joins TRBV27 to TRBJ2-7, with 8 bases fitting TRBD2. The CDR3 contains 12 residues. Germline assignment: CDR1 MNHEY and CDR2 SMNVEV (reference sequence). In DNA form, the CDR3 reads TGTGCCAGCGCGGGAGGTTTGTGCGAGCAGCACTTC. This gives the protein CASAGGLCEQHF.

This clonotype is judged medium-sized. The V and J genes are TRBV19 and TRBJ1-6; 8 bases map to TRBD1. The length of the CDR3 is 15 residues. Germline loops: CDR1 LNHDA, CDR2 SQIVND (reference sequence). The V gene end was trimmed by 8 bases and the J gene end by 8 bases; junction bases not matched to a gene: 11. The CDR3 reads CASDPTAGGHSPLHF. The CDR3 region has the DNA TGTGCCAGTGACCCGACGGCAGGGGGCCATTCACCCCTCCACTTT.

This clonotype was counted once. The rearrangement links TRBV20-1 to TRBJ1-3; 12 bases map to TRBD1. V lost 4 bases and J lost 0; bases outside the gene matches: 10. This CDR3 spans 18 amino acids. CDR1 is DFQATT, CDR2 SNEGSKA, per germline (reference sequence). The CDR3 sequence: CSATGQGAGWTSGNTIYF. DNA for the CDR3: TGCAGTGCTACGGGACAGGGGGCGGGCTGGACCTCTGGAAACACCATATATTTT.

This clonotype is deemed medium-sized (0.01 to 0.1%). Here the CDR3 DNA reads TGTGCCAGCAGTTACTCGGCTAGCGGGAGTTACGAGCAGTACTTC. It yields the protein CASSYSASGSYEQYF. This rearrangement joins TRBV6-2 or TRBV6-3 to TRBJ2-7, with TRBD2 identical over 10 bases. V shed 0 bases and J 4 bases; nucleotides not matched to a gene: 3. Germline assignment: CDR1 MNHEY and CDR2 SVGEGT. The CDR3 is 15 amino acids.

This sequence joins TRBV7-2 and TRBJ2-1; 7 bases are a match to TRBD1. The CDR3 extends over 16 amino acids. V shed 5 bases, J shed 1 base, and the junction held 8 bases outside the gene matches. Germline-derived CDR1 and CDR2 are SGHTA and FQGNSA. Written as DNA, the CDR3 is TGTGCCAGCAGCCTAGACAGGGAAAAATCCTACAATGAGCAGTTCTTC. It codes for CASSLDREKSYNEQFF.

The chain joins TRBV4-3 to TRBJ2-7; 12 bases match TRBD1. V was pared by 1 base and J by 6 bases, with 4 bases of the junction left unmatched. Germline CDR1 and CDR2: LGHNA and YSLEER. The CDR3 spans 15 residues. The CDR3 DNA follows: TGCGCCAGCAGCCAAGTGGGACAGGGGGCTTTCGAGCAGTACTTC. It specifies CASSQVGQGAFEQYF.

The CDR3 coding sequence is TGTGCCAGCAGCCTCAGGACAGGGGGAGCTAATGAAAAACTGTTTTTT. Protein sequence: CASSLRTGGANEKLFF. The chain joins TRBV7-9 to TRBJ1-4; 10 bases fit TRBD1. This CDR3 has 16 residues. Losses at the gene ends were 5 bases for V and 3 bases for J; bases not matched to a gene: 6. Germline loops: CDR1 SEHNR, CDR2 FQNEAQ (reference sequence).

By sample fraction, this clonotype is medium-sized. This chain joins TRBV19 and TRBJ1-5, with 7 bases that match TRBD1. The CDR3 length is 15 residues. Trimming cost V 2 bases and J 5 bases; bases outside gene matches: 6. CDR1 and CDR2 (germline): LNHDA, SQIVND (reference sequence). CDR3 residues: CASSITDRADQPQHF. The DNA for the CDR3 is TGTGCCAGTAGTATAACTGACAGGGCCGATCAGCCCCAGCATTTT.

This clonotype was seen once. The chain couples TRBV2 to TRBJ2-3, with D possibly matching TRBD2 (6 bases). This CDR3 contains 15 residues. Trimming removed 3 bases from V and 0 bases from J, with 10 bases in between. Germline-derived CDR1 and CDR2 are SNHLY and FYNNEI. Written as DNA, the CDR3 is TGTGCCAGCAGTGATAGGGGACTTAGCACAGATACGCAGTATTTT. It translates to CASSDRGLSTDTQYF.

This clonotype appeared many times. CDR3 DNA: TGTGCCAGCAGCTTTATCGGGACTAGCAGGGAGGGAACAGATACGCAGTATTTT. Residues: CASSFIGTSREGTDTQYF. The rearrangement uses TRBV7-9 and TRBJ2-3; TRBD2 matches at 9 bases. V lost 3 bases, J lost 3 bases, and 13 bases stayed unmatched. CDR1 SEHNR and CDR2 FQNEAQ come from the germline V gene (reference sequence). The length of the CDR3 is 18 residues.

This clonotype came up a few times. J is TRBJ1-1 and V is TRBV6-2 or TRBV6-3; 8 positions match TRBD1. The CDR3 is 16 amino acids. Germline V lookup: CDR1 MNHEY, CDR2 SVGEGT. The J segment lost 4 bases and the V segment lost 0 bases, leaving 7 bases of the junction unmatched. Here the CDR3 DNA reads TGTGCCAGCAGTTACTCGTGGACAGGGATAGGCACTGAAGCTTTCTTT. The encoded protein is CASSYSWTGIGTEAFF.

The chain is built from TRBV20-1 and TRBJ2-2, with D possibly matching TRBD2 (7 bases). Trimming cost V 7 bases and J 6 bases, with 18 bases left between them. Germline V lookup: CDR1 DFQATT, CDR2 SNEGSKA (reference sequence). CDR3 length: 14 residues. In nucleotides, the CDR3 is TGCAGTGTCAGGAGGGGGGGGGACGCCGGGGAGCTGTTTTTT. Translation: CSVRRGGDAGELFF.

This clonotype was seen ten or more times. This chain connects TRBV7-6 to TRBJ1-4; D ambiguous. Looked up from germline, CDR1 is SGHVS and CDR2 is FNYEAQ. Deletions cut 5 bases from V and 4 bases from J, with 14 bases between. The CDR3 is 15 residues long. The CDR3, as DNA: TGTGCCAGCAGCCCTATTACGGCCCTTAATGAAAAACTGTTTTTT. Residues: CASSPITALNEKLFF.

This chain links TRBV24-1 with TRBJ1-5; D remains unclear. Germline CDR1 and CDR2: KGHDR and SFDVKD. The CDR3 is 13 amino acids. Trimming cost V 8 bases and J 4 bases, with 11 bases left between them. This CDR3 is CATIVRGNQPQHF. CDR3 coding DNA: TGTGCCACCATAGTGCGGGGAAATCAGCCCCAGCATTTT.

In its sample, this clonotype is medium-sized. The chain is built from TRBV10-3 and TRBJ2-1; D uncertain. Trimming left V 0 bases short and J 2 bases short, with 11 bases between. CDR1 and CDR2 from the germline V gene are ENHRY and SYGVKD. The CDR3 length is 16 residues. For the CDR3, the DNA is TGTGCCATCAGTGAGTCGAACCCGGGCACCTACAATGAGCAGTTCTTC. Its translation is CAISESNPGTYNEQFF.

The rearrangement joins TRBV28 to TRBJ2-3; D possibly corresponds to TRBD2 (5 bases). Germline V gene data show CDR1 as MDHEN and CDR2 as SYDVKM. V lost 3 bases, J lost 0 bases, and 7 bases lay in between. The CDR3 runs to 14 residues. The CDR3 sequence is CASSFERSTDTQYF. As DNA, the CDR3 is TGTGCCAGCAGTTTCGAGCGGAGCACAGATACGCAGTATTTT.

The chain uses TRBV7-3 and TRBJ2-1, with 7 bases identical to TRBD1. Germline V lookup: CDR1 SGHTA, CDR2 FQGTGA. The CDR3 spans 16 residues. The ends lost 5 bases at V and 4 bases at J; junction bases unmatched: 11. The CDR3 loop reads CASSLYLGQVYNEQFF. CDR3 coding DNA: TGTGCCAGCAGCCTCTACCTAGGACAGGTTTACAATGAGCAGTTCTTC.